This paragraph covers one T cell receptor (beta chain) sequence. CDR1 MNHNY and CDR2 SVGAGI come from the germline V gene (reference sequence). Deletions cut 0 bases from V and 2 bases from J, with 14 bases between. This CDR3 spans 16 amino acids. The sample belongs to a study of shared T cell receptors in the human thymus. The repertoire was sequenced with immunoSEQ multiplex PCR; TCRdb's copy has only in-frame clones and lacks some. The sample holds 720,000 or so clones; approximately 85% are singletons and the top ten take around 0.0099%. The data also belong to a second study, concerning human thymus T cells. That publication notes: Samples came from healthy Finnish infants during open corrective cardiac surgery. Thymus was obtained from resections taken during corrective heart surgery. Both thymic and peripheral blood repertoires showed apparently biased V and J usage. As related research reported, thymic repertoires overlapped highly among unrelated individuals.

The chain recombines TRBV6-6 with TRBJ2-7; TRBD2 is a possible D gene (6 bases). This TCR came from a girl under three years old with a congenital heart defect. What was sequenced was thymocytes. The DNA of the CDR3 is TGTGCCAGCAGTTACTCTCCGGGACTGAAGACCTACGAGCAGTACTTC. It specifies CASSYSPGLKTYEQYF.